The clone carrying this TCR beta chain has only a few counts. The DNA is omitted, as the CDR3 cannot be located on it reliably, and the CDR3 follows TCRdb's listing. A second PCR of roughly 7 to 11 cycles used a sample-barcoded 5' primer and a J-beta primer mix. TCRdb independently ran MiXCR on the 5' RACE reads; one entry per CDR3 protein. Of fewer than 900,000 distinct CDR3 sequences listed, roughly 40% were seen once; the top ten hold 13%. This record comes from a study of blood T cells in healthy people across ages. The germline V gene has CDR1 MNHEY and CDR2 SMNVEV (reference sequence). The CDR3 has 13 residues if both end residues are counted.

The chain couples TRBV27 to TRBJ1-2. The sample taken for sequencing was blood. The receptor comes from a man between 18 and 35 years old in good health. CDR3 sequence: CASSFLAGSGYTF.